A single sample is the source of the 27 T cell receptor beta chains below, sequenced in a study of T cell repertoires in cytomegalovirus infection (dated by TCRdb to the late 2010s). TCRdb shows the sequencer as Illumina HiSeq 1500. The raw public reads went through TCRdb reprocessing: fastp at Q25, MiXCR clone calling, in-frame beta chains kept. When rows share a CDR3 protein, they turn into one entry using the most common DNA and genes. The sample table shows 120,000 to 150,000 distinct CDR3 sequences, and under 8% are seen once. The top ten constitute approximately 19% of the sample. The source material was PBMCs. These receptors originate from a human donor in good health (CMV status not recorded). Some clones in this sample may be carry-over from other donors' samples.

This clonotype has ten or more counts. The CDR3 DNA follows: TGTGCCAGCAGCCCCCCCCGGGGCCCGTCCTACAATGAGCAGTTCTTC. The encoded protein is CASSPPRGPSYNEQFF. The rearrangement links TRBV7-2 to TRBJ2-1; D might be TRBD1 or TRBD2, each matching 5 bases. This CDR3 contains 16 residues. V was trimmed by 5 bases and J by 1 base, leaving 15 bases between them. Germline V lookup: CDR1 SGHTA, CDR2 FQGNSA.

The J gene is TRBJ1-1, the V gene TRBV29-1; maybe TRBD1 (6 bases). The V gene lost 6 bases and the J gene lost 7 bases, with 12 bases spanning the gap. Germline CDR1 and CDR2: SQVTM and ANQGSEA. The CDR3 runs 11 residues. CDR3 sequence reads: CSVGARDEAFF. The CDR3 nucleotides are TGCAGCGTGGGGGCGAGGGATGAAGCTTTCTTT.

This clonotype was found many times. The rearrangement joins TRBV20-1 to TRBJ2-3, with a possible D match to TRBD2 (6 bases). The CDR3 runs to 13 residues. Germline CDR1 and CDR2: DFQATT and SNEGSKA (reference sequence). The V gene lost 7 bases and the J gene lost 4 bases, with 15 bases spanning the gap. The CDR3 coding sequence is TGCAGTGTTGCGGGGCCGGAGGCAGATACGCAGTATTTT. Protein product: CSVAGPEADTQYF.

This clonotype was seen ten or more times. V usage is TRBV4-2 and J usage is TRBJ2-3; TRBD1 matches at 10 bases. CDR3 size: 16 residues. Germline assignment: CDR1 LGHNA and CDR2 YNFKEQ. Losses at the gene ends were 0 bases for V and 5 bases for J; bases not matched to a gene: 5. This CDR3 reads CASSQDSRTGGDTQYF. CDR3 bases: TGTGCCAGCAGCCAAGATTCGAGGACAGGGGGAGATACGCAGTATTTT.

The table lists this clonotype with many counts. The chain joins TRBV7-2 to TRBJ1-2; D not certain. Germline loops: CDR1 SGHTA, CDR2 FQGNSA. The CDR3 sequence is 15 residues long. The V end lost 1 base, the J end lost 5 bases, and 14 bases lay between the germline ends. CDR3 amino acids: CASSLGVGGMYGYTF. CDR3 in DNA: TGTGCCAGCAGCTTAGGGGTCGGAGGGATGTATGGCTACACCTTC.

This clonotype turned up a few times. The chain recombines TRBV12-3 or TRBV12-4 with TRBJ2-7; 7 nucleotides line up with TRBD1. V shed 6 bases and J 2 bases; nucleotides not matched to a gene: 4. The length of the CDR3 is 13 residues. Here the CDR3 DNA reads TGTGCCAGCAGACAGGGGCCCACCTACGAGCAGTACTTC. It codes for CASRQGPTYEQYF.

The chain employs TRBV2 and TRBJ1-1, with a possible D match to TRBD1 (5 bases). CDR3 size: 13 residues. The ends were cut back, 7 bases at V and 6 bases at J, with 15 bases in the middle. In germline, CDR1 is SNHLY, CDR2 FYNNEI. The CDR3 nucleotides read TGTGCCAGCACCCGAAGGGGATTGGCTGAAGCTTTCTTT. As protein: CASTRRGLAEAFF.

This clonotype was counted at least ten times. The V call is TRBV7-2, the J call TRBJ1-3, with D unclear. The CDR3 has 13 residues. The ends were cut back, 4 bases at V and 3 bases at J, with 7 bases in the middle. CDR1 and CDR2 (germline): SGHTA, FQGNSA. CDR3 bases: TGTGCCAGCAGCTCCTCCCGTGGAAACACCATATATTTT. It specifies CASSSSRGNTIYF.

This clonotype was seen ten or more times. The chain joins TRBV7-2 to TRBJ2-5; TRBD1 matches at 12 bases. This CDR3 has 18 amino acids. From germline, CDR1 is SGHTA and CDR2 FQGNSA. Trimming cost V 5 bases and J 5 bases; bases outside gene matches: 15. This CDR3 reads CASSVFRDRGLFGETQYF. CDR3 bases: TGTGCCAGCAGCGTTTTCCGGGACAGGGGGCTTTTCGGGGAGACCCAGTACTTC.

This clonotype showed up just a few times. The chain links TRBV19 to TRBJ2-2, with a weak D call TRBD1 (5 bases). CDR1 and CDR2 (germline): LNHDA, SQIVND (reference sequence). The CDR3 is 14 residues long. Trimming removed 6 bases at V and 3 bases at J, with 11 bases between. DNA for the CDR3: TGTGCCAGTAGCTTGGACACCGACACCGGGGAGCTGTTTTTT. Translation: CASSLDTDTGELFF.

This clonotype was detected a few times. The chain has TRBV15 and TRBJ1-5; D remains ambiguous. This CDR3 is built from 16 residues. The germline gives CDR1 LNHNV, CDR2 YYDKDF (reference sequence). Trimming took off 4 bases at V and 3 bases at J, with 16 bases between the two ends. The DNA of the CDR3 is TGTGCCACCAGCACTTCGACAAGGAGGGCCAATCAGCCCCAGCATTTT. Amino acids: CATSTSTRRANQPQHF.

There are many counts of this clonotype. The gene calls are TRBV7-4 and TRBJ1-2; D is uncertain. The germline V gene has CDR1 SGHVT and CDR2 SQSDAQ. Trimming left V 3 bases short and J 5 bases short, with 16 bases between. This CDR3 is built from 15 residues. The CDR3 nucleotides read TGTGCCAGCAGCTTGGGAACAGCTACCTTTTATGGCTACACCTTC. Translating it yields CASSLGTATFYGYTF. Full variable domain (rest looked up from reference TRBV7-4 and TRBJ1-2): GAGVSQSPRYKVAKRGRDVALRCDSISGHVTLYWYRQTLGQGSEVLTYSQSDAQRDKSGRPSGRFSAERPERSVSTLKIQRTEQGDSAVYLCASSLGTATFYGYTFGSGTRLTVV.

The chain has TRBV29-1 and TRBJ2-5; no firm D call. The CDR3 has 11 amino acids. Germline-derived CDR1 and CDR2 are SQVTM and ANQGSEA. The V gene lost 6 bases and the J gene lost 5 bases, with 10 bases spanning the gap. This CDR3 is CSVGETETQYF. DNA of the CDR3: TGCAGCGTAGGAGAGACTGAGACCCAGTACTTC.

The V call is TRBV6-1, the J call TRBJ2-3; 10 bases agree with TRBD2. The CDR3 has 15 amino acids. J lost 2 bases, V lost 5 bases, and 4 bases had no gene match. Germline assignment: CDR1 MNHNS and CDR2 SASEGT. The CDR3 nucleotides are TGTGCCAGCAGTCCTAGCGGGGGCTTCACAGATACGCAGTATTTT. Encoded protein: CASSPSGGFTDTQYF.

This clonotype was seen at least ten times. V usage is TRBV28 and J usage is TRBJ2-5; 11 bases agree with TRBD2. Per the germline V gene, CDR1 is MDHEN and CDR2 is SYDVKM. The CDR3 is made up of 15 amino acids. V lost 6 bases and J lost 1; bases outside the gene matches: 4. CDR3 residues: CASRVGTSGQETQYF. CDR3 in DNA: TGTGCCAGCAGAGTAGGGACTAGCGGCCAAGAGACCCAGTACTTC.

The CDR3 is CASSQEHRTGANVLTF. CDR3 nucleotide sequence: TGTGCCAGCAGCCAAGAACACCGTACTGGGGCCAACGTCCTGACTTTC. The V call is TRBV14, the J call TRBJ2-6; D is unresolved. Germline CDR1 SGHDN, CDR2 FVKESK. Trimming removed 0 bases at V and 2 bases at J, with 8 bases between. This CDR3 is built from 16 residues.

The CDR3 protein is CASSYSRRSRDSYNEQFF. The CDR3 bases are TGTGCCAGCAGTTACTCGCGCCGCAGCCGGGACAGTTACAATGAGCAGTTCTTC. This sequence joins TRBV6-2 or TRBV6-3 and TRBJ2-1; 7 positions agree with TRBD1. Per germline, CDR1 MNHEY and CDR2 SVGEGT. The length of the CDR3 is 18 residues. The V segment lost 0 bases and the J segment 4 bases; nucleotides outside the gene matches: 12.

This clonotype showed up many times. V is TRBV20-1 and J is TRBJ1-3; possibly TRBD1 for D (5 bases). This CDR3 has 15 amino acids. Trimming took 1 base from V and 4 from J, leaving 14 bases between them. Germline CDR1 reads DFQATT; CDR2 reads SNEGSKA (reference sequence). CDR3 sequence (DNA): TGCAGTGCTAGAGGACAGCTCCTCACCGGAAACACCATATATTTT. It specifies CSARGQLLTGNTIYF.

In its sample, this clonotype was seen many times. V and J are TRBV12-3 or TRBV12-4 and TRBJ1-4; perhaps TRBD1 as D (5 bases). The CDR3 spans 14 residues. The V and J ends lost 6 bases and 8 bases respectively, with 16 bases between them. The CDR3 reads CASSRSTGGEKLFF. CDR3 nucleotide sequence: TGTGCCAGCAGCCGGTCCACGGGGGGGGAAAAACTGTTTTTT.

This clonotype was observed many times. This chain links TRBV28 with TRBJ2-3; no definite D call. Trimming removed 10 bases from V and 4 bases from J, with 9 bases in between. This CDR3 has 11 amino acids. CDR1 is MDHEN, CDR2 SYDVKM, per germline. CDR3 DNA sequence: TGTGCCACTACAGTCGCAGATACGCAGTATTTT. Protein: CATTVADTQYF.

The rearrangement joins TRBV7-2 to TRBJ2-5; 7 nucleotides match TRBD2. The length of the CDR3 is 16 residues. V shed 3 bases, J shed 5 bases, and the junction held 12 bases outside the gene matches. Germline V gene sequence: CDR1 SGHTA, CDR2 FQGNSA. The CDR3 region has the DNA TGTGCCAGCAGCTTCGTCAGCGGGGCCTCTGGGGAGACCCAGTACTTC. It specifies CASSFVSGASGETQYF.

As to this clonotype: A read error may be the cause here, since a much bigger clone is one base away. V usage is TRBV12-3 or TRBV12-4 and J usage is TRBJ2-7, with D hard to call. Trimming left V 0 bases short and J 6 bases short, with 12 bases between. The CDR3 has 14 amino acids. The CDR3 protein is CASSLAPQNVEQYF. CDR3 nucleotides: TGTGCCAGCAGTTTAGCGCCCCAGAACGTCGAGCAGTACTTC.

This clonotype was seen many times. The V and J genes are TRBV7-8 and TRBJ2-7; 8 nucleotides line up with TRBD2. The CDR3 loop spans 15 amino acids. The junction had 8 bases not matched to a gene; V was cut back by 5 bases and J by 2 bases. Germline lookup yields CDR1 SGHVS and CDR2 FQNEAQ. For the CDR3, the DNA is TGTGCCAGCAGCAAAGGACTAGCTGGGACCTACGAGCAGTACTTC. It encodes CASSKGLAGTYEQYF.

This rearrangement joins TRBV4-3 to TRBJ1-2; D may be TRBD1 (5 bases). Germline V gene sequence: CDR1 LGHNA, CDR2 YSLEER. This CDR3 contains 15 residues. V gave up 4 bases and J gave up 0 bases, with 12 bases separating them. Here the CDR3 DNA reads TGCGCCAGCAGCCTCGGTGGACAAGCTAACTATGGCTACACCTTC. Translating gives CASSLGGQANYGYTF.

This clonotype showed up many times. The gene calls are TRBV7-2 and TRBJ2-3; 7 nucleotides match TRBD2. Germline V lookup: CDR1 SGHTA, CDR2 FQGNSA. V lost 1 base and J lost 0; bases outside the gene matches: 10. The CDR3 consists of 18 residues. CDR3 sequence: CASSLGASGYSSTDTQYF. The CDR3 DNA sequence: TGTGCCAGCAGCTTAGGGGCTAGCGGCTATTCTAGCACAGATACGCAGTATTTT.

In its sample, this clonotype was seen many times. The V gene is TRBV7-2, the J gene TRBJ2-5, with D maybe TRBD2 (5 bases). V lost 5 bases to trimming and J lost 2 bases, with 15 bases between them. CDR3 size: 15 residues. Germline V lookup: CDR1 SGHTA, CDR2 FQGNSA. The CDR3 spells CASSTWGDPQETQYF. The CDR3, as DNA: TGTGCCAGCAGCACCTGGGGAGACCCACAAGAGACCCAGTACTTC.

The sample holds many counts of this clonotype. The V gene is TRBV28, the J gene TRBJ2-3; 7 nucleotides align to TRBD1. The CDR3 runs to 13 residues. Germline V lookup: CDR1 MDHEN, CDR2 SYDVKM. Trimming cost V 8 bases and J 4 bases; bases outside gene matches: 6. In nucleotides, the CDR3 is TGTGCCAGCGACAGGGACGAGGCAGATACGCAGTATTTT. The encoded protein is CASDRDEADTQYF.